This T cell receptor beta chain originates from a study of shared clonotypes between healthy human individuals. The CDR3 extends over 15 amino acids. V was trimmed by 4 bases and J by 3 bases, leaving 13 bases between them. Germline CDR1 SEHNR, CDR2 FQNEAQ (reference sequence). DNA at around 190 ng, about 30,000 T cell genomes, went into sorted-subset replicate PCRs. Profiled with immunoSEQ multiplex PCR; TCRdb holds only in-frame clones, not every one. The sample lists 1,400,000 or so clones, approximately 98.5% seen once, with 0.36% in the top ten. This chain connects TRBV7-9 to TRBJ2-4; possible D gene TRBD1, 6 bases. The material sequenced was naive CD4+ T cells sorted from blood. Described subset: CD45RA+ positively selected. The clonotype comes from a man under 40 in good health. CDR3: CASSYRQEHKNIQYF. CDR3 nucleotide sequence: TGTGCCAGCAGCTACAGACAGGAACACAAAAACATTCAGTACTTC.